Sequencing of this T cell receptor beta chain was carried out in a study of OX40 agonist ivuxolimab in advanced cancers. Study conclusions and caveats: Researchers report that CD8+ T cells had, on average, more expanded clones than CD4+.

The CDR3 extends over 13 amino acids. Germline values: CDR1 GTSNPN, CDR2 SVGIG (reference sequence). V shed 2 bases and J 10 bases; nucleotides not matched to a gene: 3. Generated by immunoSEQ multiplex PCR, the TCRdb table keeps only in-frame clones and is missing some. The data hold 65,000 to 70,000 clones, with 77% observed a single time. As for this clone: Its target is unknown.

The sequence was obtained from an adult with an advanced solid tumor such as melanoma, head and neck, liver or kidney cancer. This chain joins TRBV30 and TRBJ1-6, with 9 bases matching TRBD1. Here the sequenced sample was CD4+ or CD8+ T cells sorted from blood, taken in a trial of the OX40 agonist ivuxolimab. The CDR3 loop reads CAWSNRGQSPLHF. DNA of the CDR3: TGTGCCTGGAGTAACAGGGGGCAATCACCCCTCCACTTT. Based on the CDR3 plus reference TRBV30 and TRBJ1-6, the full variable domain is SQTIHQWPATLVQPVGSPLSLECTVEGTSNPNLYWYRQAAGRGLQLLFYSVGIGQISSEVPQNLSASRPQDRQFILSSKKLLLSDSGFYLCAWSNRGQSPLHFGNGTRLTVT.